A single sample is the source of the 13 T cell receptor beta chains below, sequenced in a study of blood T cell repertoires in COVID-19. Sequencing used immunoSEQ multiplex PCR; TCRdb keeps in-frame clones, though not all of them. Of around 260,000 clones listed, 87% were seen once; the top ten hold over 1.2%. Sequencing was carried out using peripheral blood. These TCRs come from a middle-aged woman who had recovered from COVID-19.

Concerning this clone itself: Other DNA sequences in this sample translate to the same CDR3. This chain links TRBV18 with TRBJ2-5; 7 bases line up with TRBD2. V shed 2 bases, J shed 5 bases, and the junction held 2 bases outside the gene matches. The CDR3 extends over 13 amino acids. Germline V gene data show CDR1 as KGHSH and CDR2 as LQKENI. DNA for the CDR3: TGTGCCAGCTCACCAAGGGGAGGGGAGACCCAGTACTTC. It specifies CASSPRGGETQYF.

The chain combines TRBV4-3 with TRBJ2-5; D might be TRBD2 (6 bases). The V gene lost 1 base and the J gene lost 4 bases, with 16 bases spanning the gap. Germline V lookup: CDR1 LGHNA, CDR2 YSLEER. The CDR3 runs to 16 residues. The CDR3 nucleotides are TGCGCCAGCAGCCAAGGACTACCCCGGGGGAGAGAGACCCAGTACTTC. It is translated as CASSQGLPRGRETQYF.

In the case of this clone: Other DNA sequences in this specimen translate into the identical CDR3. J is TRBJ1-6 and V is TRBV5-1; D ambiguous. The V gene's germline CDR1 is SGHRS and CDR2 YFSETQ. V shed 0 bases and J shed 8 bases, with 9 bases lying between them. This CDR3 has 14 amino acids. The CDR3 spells CASSLGRDYSPLHF. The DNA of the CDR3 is TGCGCCAGCAGCTTGGGGAGGGATTATTCACCCCTCCACTTT.

CDR3 in DNA: TGTGCCAGCAGTACAGGGGGCCGTGGCTACACCTTC. It codes for CASSTGGRGYTF. This sequence joins TRBV6-2 or TRBV6-3 and TRBJ1-2, with 9 bases that match TRBD1. This CDR3 is built from 12 residues. The germline V gene encodes CDR1 MNHEY and CDR2 SVGEGT. With 5 bases clipped from V and 7 bases from J, the junction kept 2 bases outside the gene matches.

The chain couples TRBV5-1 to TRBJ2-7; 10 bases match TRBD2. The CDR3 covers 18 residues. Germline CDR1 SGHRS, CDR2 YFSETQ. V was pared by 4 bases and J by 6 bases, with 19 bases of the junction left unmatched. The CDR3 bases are TGCGCCAGCAGCAGTAGCGGGGGGCTTCCCCCCATCCGCCTCGAGCAGTACTTC. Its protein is CASSSSGGLPPIRLEQYF. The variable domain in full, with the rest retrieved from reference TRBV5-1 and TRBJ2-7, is KAGVTQTPRYLIKTRGQQVTLSCSPISGHRSVSWYQQTPGQGLQFLFEYFSETQRNKGNFPGRFSGRQFSNSRSEMNVSTLELGDSALYLCASSSSGGLPPIRLEQYFGPGTRLTVT.

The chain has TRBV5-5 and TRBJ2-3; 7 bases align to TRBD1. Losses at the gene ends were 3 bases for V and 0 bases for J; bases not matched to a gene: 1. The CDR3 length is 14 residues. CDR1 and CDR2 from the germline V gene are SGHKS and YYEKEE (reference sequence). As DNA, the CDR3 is TGTGCCAGCAGCTCGGACAGGAGCACAGATACGCAGTATTTT. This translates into CASSSDRSTDTQYF.

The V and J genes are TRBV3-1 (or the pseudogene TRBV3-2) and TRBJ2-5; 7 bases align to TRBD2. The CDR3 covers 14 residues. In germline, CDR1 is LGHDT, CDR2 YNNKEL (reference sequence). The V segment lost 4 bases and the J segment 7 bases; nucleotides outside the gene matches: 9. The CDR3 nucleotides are TGTGCCAGCAGCCTACCCGGGACTAAGGGGACCCAGTACTTC. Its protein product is CASSLPGTKGTQYF.

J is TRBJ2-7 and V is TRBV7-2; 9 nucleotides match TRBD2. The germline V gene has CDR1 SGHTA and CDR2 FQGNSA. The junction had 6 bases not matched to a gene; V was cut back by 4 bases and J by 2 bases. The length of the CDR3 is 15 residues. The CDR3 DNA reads TGTGCCAGCAGCTCACCAGCGGGGGGTCCCTACGAGCAGTACTTC. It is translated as CASSSPAGGPYEQYF. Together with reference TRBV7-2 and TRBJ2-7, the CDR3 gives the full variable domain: GAGVSQSPSNKVTEKGKDVELRCDPISGHTALYWYRQSLGQGLEFLIYFQGNSAPDKSGLPSDRFSAERTGGSVSTLTIQRTQQEDSAVYLCASSSPAGGPYEQYFGPGTRLTVT.

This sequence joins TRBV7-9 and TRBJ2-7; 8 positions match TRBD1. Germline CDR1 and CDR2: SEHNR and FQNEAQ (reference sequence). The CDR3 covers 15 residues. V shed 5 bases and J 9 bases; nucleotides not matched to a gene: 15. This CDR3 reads CASSIRETGDVWQYF. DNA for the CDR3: TGTGCCAGCAGCATCCGGGAGACAGGGGATGTTTGGCAGTACTTC. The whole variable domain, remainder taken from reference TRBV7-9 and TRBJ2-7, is DTGVSQNPRHKITKRGQNVTFRCDPISEHNRLYWYRQTLGQGPEFLTYFQNEAQLEKSRLLSDRFSAERPKGSFSTLEIQRTEQGDSAMYLCASSIRETGDVWQYFGPGTRLTVT.

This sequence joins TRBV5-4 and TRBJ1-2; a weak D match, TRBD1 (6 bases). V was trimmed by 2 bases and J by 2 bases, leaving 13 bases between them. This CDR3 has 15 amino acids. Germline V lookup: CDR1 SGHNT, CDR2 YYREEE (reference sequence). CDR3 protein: CASSFAPQGNYGYTF. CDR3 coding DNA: TGTGCCAGCAGCTTCGCCCCGCAGGGGAACTATGGCTACACCTTC.

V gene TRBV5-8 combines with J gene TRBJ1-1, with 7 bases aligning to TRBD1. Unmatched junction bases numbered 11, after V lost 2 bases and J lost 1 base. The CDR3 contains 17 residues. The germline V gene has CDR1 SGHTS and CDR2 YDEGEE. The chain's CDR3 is CASSFHRGIGENTEAFF. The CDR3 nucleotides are TGTGCCAGCAGCTTTCACAGGGGAATAGGGGAGAACACTGAAGCTTTCTTT.

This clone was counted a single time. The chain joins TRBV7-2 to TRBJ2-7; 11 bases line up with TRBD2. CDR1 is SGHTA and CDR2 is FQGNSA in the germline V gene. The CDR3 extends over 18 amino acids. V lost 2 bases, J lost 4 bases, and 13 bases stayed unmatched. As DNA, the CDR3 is TGTGCCAGCAGCTTACGAGGACTAGCGGGCGGGCCACCGTACGAGCAGTACTTC. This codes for CASSLRGLAGGPPYEQYF.

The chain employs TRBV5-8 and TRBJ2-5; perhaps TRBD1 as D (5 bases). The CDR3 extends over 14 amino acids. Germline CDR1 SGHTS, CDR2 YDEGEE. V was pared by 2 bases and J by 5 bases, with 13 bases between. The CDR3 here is CASSFRQGWETQYF. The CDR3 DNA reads TGTGCCAGCAGCTTTCGGCAGGGCTGGGAGACCCAGTACTTC.